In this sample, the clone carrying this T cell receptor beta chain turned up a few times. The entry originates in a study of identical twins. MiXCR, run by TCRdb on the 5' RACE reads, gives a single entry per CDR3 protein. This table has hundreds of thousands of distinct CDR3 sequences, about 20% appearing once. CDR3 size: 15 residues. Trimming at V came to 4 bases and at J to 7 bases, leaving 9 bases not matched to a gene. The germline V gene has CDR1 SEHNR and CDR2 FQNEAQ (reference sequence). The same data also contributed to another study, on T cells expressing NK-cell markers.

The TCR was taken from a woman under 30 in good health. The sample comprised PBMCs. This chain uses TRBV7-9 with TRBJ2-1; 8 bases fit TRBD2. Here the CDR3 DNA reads TGTGCCAGCAGCTCCGAGCGGGAGCGTGGGAATGAGCAGTTCTTC. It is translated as CASSSERERGNEQFF.